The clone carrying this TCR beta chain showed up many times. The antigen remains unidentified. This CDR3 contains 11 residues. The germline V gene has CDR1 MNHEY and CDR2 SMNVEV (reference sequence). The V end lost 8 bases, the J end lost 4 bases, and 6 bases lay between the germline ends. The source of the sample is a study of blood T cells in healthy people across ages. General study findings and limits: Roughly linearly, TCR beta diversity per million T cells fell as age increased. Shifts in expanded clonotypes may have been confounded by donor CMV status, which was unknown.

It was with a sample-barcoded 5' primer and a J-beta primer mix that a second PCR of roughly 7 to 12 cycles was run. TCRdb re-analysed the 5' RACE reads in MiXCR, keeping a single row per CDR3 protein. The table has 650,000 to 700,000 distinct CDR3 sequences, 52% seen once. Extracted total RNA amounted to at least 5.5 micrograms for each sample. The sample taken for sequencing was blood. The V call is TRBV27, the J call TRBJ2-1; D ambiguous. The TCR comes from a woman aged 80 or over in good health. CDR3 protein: CASRWYNEQFF. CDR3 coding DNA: TGTGCCAGCCGATGGTACAATGAGCAGTTCTTC.